These 29 T cell receptor beta chains share one sample of origin, sequenced in a study of CD8+CD57+ T cells in acquired aplastic anemia. The use of genomic DNA as template underpinned the TCR beta VDJ and CDR3 profiling. Each CDR3 protein gets one entry after TCRdb re-called the reads with MiXCR. This sample has 200,000 to 250,000 distinct CDR3 sequences, with around half found just once. An expansion of CD8+CD57+ cells by flow cytometry had been shown in patients chosen for sequencing. Sequencing was done on a sample of sorted CD4+, CD8+, or CD8+CD57+ T cells (not recorded which) from PBMCs. Source of these receptors: a human donor with aplastic anemia.

The rearrangement joins TRBV10-3 to TRBJ2-1, with 9 nucleotides matching TRBD2. This CDR3 comprises 17 residues. CDR1 and CDR2 (germline): ENHRY, SYGVKD. After removal of 5 bases from V and 4 bases from J, the junction contained 12 bases not matched to a gene. In nucleotides, the CDR3 is TGTGCCATCAGTTACCTCGGGACTAGCCTGGGTTACAATGAGCAGTTCTTC. This translates into CAISYLGTSLGYNEQFF.

This clonotype was found many times. The chain recombines TRBV4-3 with TRBJ2-3, with D hard to call. V was trimmed by 0 bases and J by 7 bases, leaving 11 bases between them. Germline CDR1 and CDR2: LGHNA and YSLEER. CDR3 length equals 14 residues. The CDR3 nucleotides read TGCGCCAGCAGCCAAGATCGCGAGCTCCATACGCAGTATTTT. Translated: CASSQDRELHTQYF.

Ten or more counts support this clonotype. This chain connects TRBV6-5 to TRBJ1-2; 10 nucleotides align to TRBD1. V was clipped by 10 bases and J by 7 bases; unmatched bases: 6. This CDR3 is 12 amino acids long. Germline V gene lookup returns CDR1 MNHEY and CDR2 SVGAGI. In DNA form, the CDR3 reads TGTGCCACCTTAGACAGGGGGCTTGGCTACACCTTC. Translation gives CATLDRGLGYTF.

In the case of this clonotype: Here the CDR3 omits its conserved ending phenylalanine or tryptophan, so a read error is the likely source. The chain recombines TRBV6-8 with TRBJ2-3; D gene ambiguous. The CDR3 has 15 amino acids. Trimming took 6 bases from V and 0 from J, leaving 13 bases between them. The germline V gene encodes CDR1 MNHGY and CDR2 SAAAGT. The CDR3 nucleotides read TGTGCCAGCAGATGGGGATATGCTAGCACAGATACGCAGTATCTT. It translates to CASRWGYASTDTQYL.

This sequence joins TRBV7-9 and TRBJ1-1; possible D gene TRBD1, 6 bases. This CDR3 is built from 15 residues. Trimming shortened V by 5 bases and J by 6 bases, and 19 bases separated the two germline ends. Germline V gives CDR1 SEHNR, CDR2 FQNEAQ (reference sequence). Here the CDR3 DNA reads TGTGCCAGCAGCCCCGTGGGGCAGGGGAAACCTGAAGCTTTCTTT. This encodes CASSPVGQGKPEAFF.

This clonotype was recorded a few times. The CDR3 loop is CSALETSGGIQETQYF. CDR3 DNA: TGCAGCGCCCTAGAGACTAGCGGGGGGATTCAAGAGACCCAGTACTTC. The V and J genes are TRBV29-1 and TRBJ2-5; 13 nucleotides agree with TRBD2. J was trimmed by 2 bases and V by 7 bases; bases with no gene match: 10. Germline CDR1 is SQVTM and CDR2 is ANQGSEA. The CDR3 sequence is 16 residues long. Combining the CDR3 with reference TRBV29-1 and TRBJ2-5 gives the whole variable domain SAVISQKPSRDICQRGTSLTIQCQVDSQVTMMFWYRQQPGQSLTLIATANQGSEATYESGFVIDKFPISRPNLTFSTLTVSNMSPEDSSIYLCSALETSGGIQETQYFGPGTRLLVL.

Note on this clonotype: Possible read error: a much larger clone is one base away. The chain couples TRBV6-1 to TRBJ1-4; D might be TRBD1 (6 bases). This CDR3 region has 12 residues. V gave up 4 bases and J gave up 16 bases, with 16 bases separating them. Germline V gene sequence: CDR1 MNHNS, CDR2 SASEGT. The CDR3 sequence: CASSGSFGQPFF. The CDR3 nucleotides read TGTGCCAGCAGTGGGAGTTTCGGACAGCCGTTTTTT.

The chain carries TRBV27 and TRBJ2-7; D is unclear. The V end lost 6 bases, the J end lost 4 bases, and 10 bases lay between the germline ends. This CDR3 is built from 12 residues. The germline V gene has CDR1 MNHEY and CDR2 SMNVEV (reference sequence). The CDR3 region is CASSHSPYEQYF. Here the CDR3 DNA reads TGTGCCAGCAGCCACTCACCTTACGAGCAGTACTTC.

V and J are TRBV19 and TRBJ2-3, with D perhaps matching TRBD1 (6 bases). V lost 3 bases, J lost 5 bases, and 15 bases lay in between. The CDR3 extends over 15 amino acids. Germline assignment: CDR1 LNHDA and CDR2 SQIVND (reference sequence). CDR3 coding DNA: TGTGCCAGTAGTATTTTAGGGGGAGCGAGAGATACGCAGTATTTT. This gives the protein CASSILGGARDTQYF.

The chain couples TRBV7-6 to TRBJ2-1, with TRBD1 matching 8 bases. Germline V lookup: CDR1 SGHVS, CDR2 FNYEAQ. The CDR3 runs 14 residues. Germline trimming cut 8 bases from V and 0 bases from J; bases unmatched to any gene: 3. The CDR3, as DNA: TGTGCCAGCGTACAGGGGGTCTCCTACAATGAGCAGTTCTTC. Its protein product is CASVQGVSYNEQFF. Looking up the rest from reference TRBV7-6 and TRBJ2-1 gives the full variable domain: GAGVSQSPRYKVTKRGQDVALRCDPISGHVSLYWYRQALGQGPEFLTYFNYEAQQDKSGLPNDRFSAERPEGSISTLTIQRTEQRDSAMYRCASVQGVSYNEQFFGPGTRLTVL.

This clonotype was seen at least ten times. The chain carries TRBV9 and TRBJ2-2, with D maybe TRBD2 (6 bases). The germline gives CDR1 SGDLS, CDR2 YYNGEE. CDR3 length: 18 residues. Deletions cut 4 bases from V and 2 bases from J, with 21 bases between. The CDR3 spells CASSPGTETFLNTGELFF. The CDR3 region has the DNA TGTGCCAGCAGCCCAGGGACTGAGACGTTCCTTAACACCGGGGAGCTGTTTTTT.

The chain has TRBV6-5 and TRBJ1-5; D ambiguous. The ends were cut back, 5 bases at V and 5 bases at J, with 16 bases in the middle. Per the germline V gene, CDR1 is MNHEY and CDR2 is SVGAGI. The CDR3 spans 15 residues. As DNA, the CDR3 is TGTGCCAGCAGTACCCTCCCTGACGGCGATCAGCCCCAGCATTTT. This gives the protein CASSTLPDGDQPQHF.

This clonotype was observed at least ten times. The rearrangement links TRBV7-8 to TRBJ1-6; TRBD1 matches 8 bases. Germline-derived CDR1 and CDR2 are SGHVS and FQNEAQ. The CDR3 length is 14 residues. V lost 4 bases, J lost 7 bases, and 3 bases stayed unmatched. CDR3 amino acids: CASSSRGLNSPLHF. Written as DNA, the CDR3 is TGTGCCAGCAGCTCCAGGGGGCTGAATTCACCCCTCCACTTT.

This clonotype was seen at least ten times. The chain carries TRBV5-1 and TRBJ1-2, with D possibly TRBD1 on 5 matching bases. Germline V gene lookup returns CDR1 SGHRS and CDR2 YFSETQ. This CDR3 has 15 amino acids. V dropped 0 bases and J dropped 6 bases, with 15 bases sitting between them. The CDR3 DNA sequence: TGCGCCAGCAGCTTGGTCTTAGGCAGGGTTCATGGCTACACCTTC. Translating it yields CASSLVLGRVHGYTF.

This chain uses TRBV24-1 with TRBJ1-5, with 9 bases identical to TRBD1. CDR3 size: 16 residues. Trimming cost V 4 bases and J 6 bases; bases outside gene matches: 9. Germline loops: CDR1 KGHDR, CDR2 SFDVKD. The DNA of the CDR3 is TGTGCCACCAGTGAGCAAAACAGGGGGCAGAGTCAGCCCCAGCATTTT. Translation: CATSEQNRGQSQPQHF.

This clonotype was observed a few times. The chain joins TRBV15 to TRBJ2-3, with D tentatively TRBD1 or TRBD2 (6 bases each). V was trimmed by 3 bases and J by 4 bases, leaving 23 bases between them. The V gene's germline CDR1 is LNHNV and CDR2 YYDKDF (reference sequence). The CDR3 is 18 residues long. CDR3 DNA sequence: TGTGCCACCAGCAGCGGCGACTGGGGACATCGCGGGGCAGATACGCAGTATTTT. It specifies CATSSGDWGHRGADTQYF.

There are many counts of this clonotype. The rearrangement uses TRBV7-8 and TRBJ2-2, with TRBD2 as a possible D gene (5 bases). The CDR3 contains 13 residues. The ends were cut back, 10 bases at V and 5 bases at J, with 14 bases in the middle. The germline gives CDR1 SGHVS, CDR2 FQNEAQ. The CDR3 loop reads CATPGSATGELFF. CDR3 nucleotides: TGTGCCACCCCGGGATCCGCAACCGGGGAGCTGTTTTTT.

This clonotype was counted ten times or more. V is TRBV5-4 and J is TRBJ2-2; D is undetermined. The V end lost 3 bases, the J end lost 3 bases, and 6 bases lay between the germline ends. Looked up from germline, CDR1 is SGHNT and CDR2 is YYREEE (reference sequence). The CDR3 runs 13 residues. The CDR3 DNA is TGTGCCAGCAGCTCTACAGACACCGGGGAGCTGTTTTTT. Its translation is CASSSTDTGELFF.

This CDR3 reads CASTFLGVVDWGNEKLFF. The CDR3 nucleotides are TGTGCCAGCACGTTTTTAGGGGTAGTGGATTGGGGTAATGAAAAACTGTTTTTT. The chain couples TRBV7-2 to TRBJ1-4; TRBD1 is a possible D gene (5 bases). Trimming took off 7 bases at V and 4 bases at J, with 25 bases between the two ends. In germline, CDR1 is SGHTA, CDR2 FQGNSA. The CDR3 contains 18 residues.

The chain employs TRBV7-2 and TRBJ2-5; possibly TRBD2 for D (5 bases). CDR3 size: 14 residues. Trimming took off 3 bases at V and 1 base at J, with 9 bases between the two ends. The germline V gene encodes CDR1 SGHTA and CDR2 FQGNSA. This chain's CDR3 is CASSFGVTQETQYF. The CDR3 DNA sequence: TGTGCCAGCAGCTTCGGGGTAACCCAAGAGACCCAGTACTTC.

Notes on this clonotype: One base away lies a much larger clone, so this may be a sequencing read error. The V and J genes are TRBV7-8 and TRBJ2-5, with D hard to call. Germline V gene lookup returns CDR1 SGHVS and CDR2 FQNEAQ. Trimming removed 3 bases from V and 11 bases from J, with 16 bases in between. The CDR3 is made up of 13 amino acids. The CDR3 spells CASSFGGFHEQYF. CDR3 nucleotide sequence: TGTGCCAGCAGCTTCGGTGGGTTCCATGAGCAGTACTTC.

This clonotype was seen ten or more times. The chain is built from TRBV2 and TRBJ1-5, with D perhaps matching TRBD1 (6 bases). Germline assignment: CDR1 SNHLY and CDR2 FYNNEI. The ends were cut back, 3 bases at V and 3 bases at J, with 9 bases in the middle. This CDR3 comprises 14 residues. The chain's CDR3 is CASSDTGYNQPQHF. The CDR3 DNA sequence: TGTGCCAGCAGTGATACAGGGTACAATCAGCCCCAGCATTTT.

This sequence joins TRBV27 and TRBJ2-1, with a possible D match to TRBD2 (6 bases). This CDR3 is built from 14 residues. V lost 0 bases to trimming and J lost 7 bases, with 10 bases between them. Germline values: CDR1 MNHEY, CDR2 SMNVEV (reference sequence). The CDR3: CASSLSLLANEQFF. The CDR3 nucleotides are TGTGCCAGCAGTTTATCGCTACTAGCAAATGAGCAGTTCTTC.

In its sample, this clonotype was seen a few times. A much larger clone differs from this one at a single base, so this may be a read error. The chain employs TRBV7-9 and TRBJ2-3, with 11 bases lining up with TRBD2. Losses at the gene ends were 10 bases for V and 4 bases for J; bases not matched to a gene: 10. The V gene's germline CDR1 is SEHNR and CDR2 FQNEAQ (reference sequence). CDR3 length: 15 amino acids. The CDR3 DNA reads TGTGCCACCAGATCTAGCGGGGGGTTCTCAGATACGCAGTATTTT. It encodes CATRSSGGFSDTQYF.

This chain links TRBV20-1 with TRBJ2-2; D call uncertain. The CDR3 is 10 residues long. V was cut by 0 bases and J by 8 bases, with 1 base left in between. CDR1 is DFQATT and CDR2 is SNEGSKA in the germline V gene (reference sequence). In DNA form, the CDR3 reads TGCAGTGCTAGAGAAGGGGAGCTGTTTTTT. Its translation: CSAREGELFF.

J is TRBJ1-1 and V is TRBV19; the D gene is possibly TRBD1 (6 bases). V lost 9 bases and J 8 bases, leaving 19 bases between the germline ends. CDR1 and CDR2 (germline): LNHDA, SQIVND (reference sequence). This CDR3 is 13 amino acids long. CDR3 nucleotides: TGTGCCAGATCCACCCTGGCTGGGACAGAAGCTTTCTTT. Protein sequence: CARSTLAGTEAFF.

This clonotype was picked up many times. The CDR3 region is CASSLGAGNEQFF. CDR3 nucleotides: TGTGCCAGCAGCCTCGGAGCCGGCAATGAGCAGTTCTTC. The chain joins TRBV7-9 to TRBJ2-1, with D unresolved. The CDR3 covers 13 residues. Trimming removed 5 bases from V and 6 bases from J, with 11 bases in between. The germline V gene has CDR1 SEHNR and CDR2 FQNEAQ (reference sequence).

Many counts were recorded for this clonotype. The gene calls are TRBV29-1 and TRBJ2-5; D is unclear. Trimming took off 0 bases at V and 2 bases at J, with 7 bases between the two ends. Germline CDR1 and CDR2: SQVTM and ANQGSEA. CDR3 length: 13 amino acids. Here the CDR3 DNA reads TGCAGCGTTGAAGATCGTCTGCAAGAGACCCAGTACTTC. It codes for CSVEDRLQETQYF.

The chain is built from TRBV28 and TRBJ1-1; D possibly corresponds to TRBD1 (5 bases). The CDR3 extends over 14 amino acids. V shed 1 base and J shed 4 bases, with 10 bases lying between them. The germline V gene encodes CDR1 MDHEN and CDR2 SYDVKM. For the CDR3, the DNA is TGTGCCAGCAGTTTATTTCAGGGAATCACTGAAGCTTTCTTT. Amino acids: CASSLFQGITEAFF. Supplemented by reference TRBV28 and TRBJ1-1, the full variable domain reads DVKVTQSSRYLVKRTGEKVFLECVQDMDHENMFWYRQDPGLGLRLIYFSYDVKMKEKGDIPEGYSVSREKKERFSLILESASTNQTSMYLCASSLFQGITEAFFGQGTRLTVV.